The clone carrying this TCR beta chain was detected only a few times. Its antigen remains unidentified. Germline V gene sequence: CDR1 SGDLS, CDR2 YYNGEE. CDR3 length equals 17 residues. V was cut by 2 bases and J by 0 bases, with 15 bases left in between. Time point indicated: newly diagnosed GD, antithyroid drugs for less than 3 months. Following extraction of RNA from PBMCs, that RNA was used to make the TCR library. The patients included were those that came from an endocrinology department in Xi'an, China. HTBI primers from iRepertoire and Arm-PCR of CDR3 regions yielded the TCR beta libraries. MiXCR, applied by TCRdb to the multiplex PCR reads, yields one record per CDR3 protein. The sample has roughly 610,000 distinct CDR3 sequences, roughly 15% seen once; the top ten hold around 18%. These data belong to a study of regulatory T cells in long-lasting Graves disease. Study-wide results and limits: Persistent disease exhibited a predilection for TRBV28, TRBJ1-2 and TRBJ2-5.

Separately, the same data were catalogued under a study of T cells in Graves' hyperthyroidism and ophthalmopathy. That report notes: Researchers ran a first-round RT-PCR on the TCR CDR3 using the HTBI primer set. The majority of expanded thyroid clonotypes above 0.001 also appeared in blood.

The source is a young woman with Graves disease. The sample consisted of peripheral blood mononuclear cells (PBMCs), taken at new diagnosis, from a patient treated with antithyroid drugs. This rearrangement joins TRBV9 to TRBJ1-3; D gene uncertain. The CDR3 DNA is TGTGCCAGCAGCGTTACTCCGGGTCAGAGCTCTGGAAACACCATATATTTT. It yields the protein CASSVTPGQSSGNTIYF.